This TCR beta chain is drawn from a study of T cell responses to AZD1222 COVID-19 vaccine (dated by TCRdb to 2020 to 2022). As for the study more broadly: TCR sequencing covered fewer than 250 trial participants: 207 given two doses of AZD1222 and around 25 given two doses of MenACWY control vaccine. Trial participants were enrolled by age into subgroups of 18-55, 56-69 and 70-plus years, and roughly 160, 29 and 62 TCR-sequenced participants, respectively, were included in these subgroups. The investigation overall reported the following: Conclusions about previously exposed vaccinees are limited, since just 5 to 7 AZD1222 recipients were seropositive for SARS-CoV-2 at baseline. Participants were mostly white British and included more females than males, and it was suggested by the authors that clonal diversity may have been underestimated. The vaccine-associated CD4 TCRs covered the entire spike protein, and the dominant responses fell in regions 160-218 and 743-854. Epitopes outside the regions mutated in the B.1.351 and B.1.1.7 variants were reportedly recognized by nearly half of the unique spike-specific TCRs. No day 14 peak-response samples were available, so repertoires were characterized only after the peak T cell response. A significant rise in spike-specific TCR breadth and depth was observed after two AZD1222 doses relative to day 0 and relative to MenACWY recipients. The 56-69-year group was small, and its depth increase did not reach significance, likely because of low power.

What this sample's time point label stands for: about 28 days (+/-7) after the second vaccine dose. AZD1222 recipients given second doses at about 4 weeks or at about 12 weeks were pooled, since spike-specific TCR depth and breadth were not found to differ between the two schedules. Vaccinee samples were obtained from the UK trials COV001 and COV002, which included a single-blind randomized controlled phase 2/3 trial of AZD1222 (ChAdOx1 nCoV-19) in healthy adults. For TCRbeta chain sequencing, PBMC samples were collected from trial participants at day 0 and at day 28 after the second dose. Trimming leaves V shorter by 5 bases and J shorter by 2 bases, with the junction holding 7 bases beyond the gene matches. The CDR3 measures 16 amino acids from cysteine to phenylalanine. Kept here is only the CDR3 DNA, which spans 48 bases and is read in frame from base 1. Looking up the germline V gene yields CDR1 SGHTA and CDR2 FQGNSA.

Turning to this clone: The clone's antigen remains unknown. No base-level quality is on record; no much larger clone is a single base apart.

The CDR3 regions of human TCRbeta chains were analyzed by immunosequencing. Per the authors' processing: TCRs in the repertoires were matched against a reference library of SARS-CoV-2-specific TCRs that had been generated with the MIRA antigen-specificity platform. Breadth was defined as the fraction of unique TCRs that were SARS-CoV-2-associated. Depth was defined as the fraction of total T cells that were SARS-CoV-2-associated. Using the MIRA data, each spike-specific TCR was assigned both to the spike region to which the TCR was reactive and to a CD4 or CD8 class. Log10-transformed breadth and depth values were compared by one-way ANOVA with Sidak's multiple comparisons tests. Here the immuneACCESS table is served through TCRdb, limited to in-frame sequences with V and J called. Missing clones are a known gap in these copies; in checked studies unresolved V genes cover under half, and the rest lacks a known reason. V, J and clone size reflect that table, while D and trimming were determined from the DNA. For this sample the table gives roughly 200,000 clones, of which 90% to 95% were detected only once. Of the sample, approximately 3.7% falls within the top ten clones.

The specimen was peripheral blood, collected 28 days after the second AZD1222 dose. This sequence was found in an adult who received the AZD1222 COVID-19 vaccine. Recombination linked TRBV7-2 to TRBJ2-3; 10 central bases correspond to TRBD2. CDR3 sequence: CASSPLAGAVTDTQYF. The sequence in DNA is TGTGCCAGCAGCCCCCTAGCGGGAGCAGTCACAGATACGCAGTATTTT.